What follows are 15 T cell receptor beta chains derived from one specimen sequenced in a study of cytomegalovirus exposure and HLA in healthy donors. PCR primers comprised 60 Vbeta and 13 Jbeta primers. Clones were read by immunoSEQ multiplex PCR, and TCRdb kept only the in-frame ones, dropping some. The table includes around 170,000 clones, roughly 79% detected once. The specimen was PBMCs. These receptors were obtained from a man aged 35 to 55 in good health and CMV-seronegative.

The V call is TRBV28, the J call TRBJ2-7; D call uncertain. Germline CDR1 MDHEN, CDR2 SYDVKM. The V end was cut by 3 bases, the J end by 6 bases, with 9 bases between. The CDR3 has 12 residues. CDR3 sequence: CASSFRPFEQYF. CDR3 DNA: TGTGCCAGCAGTTTTCGTCCTTTCGAGCAGTACTTC.

The gene calls are TRBV7-3 and TRBJ2-1; 7 bases map to TRBD2. The CDR3 extends over 17 amino acids. V was pared by 1 base and J by 6 bases, with 12 bases of the junction left unmatched. Germline CDR1 SGHTA, CDR2 FQGTGA. The CDR3 spells CASSLRAGREYGNEQFF. CDR3 DNA sequence: TGTGCCAGCAGCTTAAGGGCGGGGAGGGAATATGGCAATGAGCAGTTCTTC.

This rearrangement joins TRBV6-6 to TRBJ1-1, with 7 bases matching TRBD1. CDR1 is MNHNY, CDR2 SVGAGI, per germline (reference sequence). The length of the CDR3 is 13 residues. Trimming took 6 bases from V and 6 from J; bases not matched to a gene: 7. Written as DNA, the CDR3 is TGTGCCAGCAGCTATACAGGGGACCCTGAAGCTTTCTTT. Its translation: CASSYTGDPEAFF.

The chain recombines TRBV18 with TRBJ1-2, with TRBD1 as a possible D gene (6 bases). The CDR3 length is 13 residues. Trimming took 6 bases from V and 2 from J, leaving 10 bases between them. The germline gives CDR1 KGHSH, CDR2 LQKENI. The CDR3 DNA follows: TGTGCCAGCTCGCTGCAGGGGAACTATGGCTACACCTTC. Translation: CASSLQGNYGYTF.

This clone showed up just a few times. V usage is TRBV4-1 and J usage is TRBJ2-1; 9 bases are shared with TRBD1. This CDR3 has 14 amino acids. The V and J ends lost 2 bases and 8 bases, in that order; junction bases with no gene match: 4. Germline CDR1 and CDR2: MGHRA and YSYEKL. In DNA form, the CDR3 reads TGCGCCAGCAGCCAACGGAACAGGGGGCATGAGCAGTTCTTC. As protein: CASSQRNRGHEQFF.

J is TRBJ1-5 and V is TRBV2; maybe TRBD1 (5 bases). Deletions cut 6 bases from V and 3 bases from J, with 12 bases between. The CDR3 covers 14 residues. CDR1 and CDR2 (germline): SNHLY, FYNNEI. The CDR3 sequence: CASSRDRNNQPQHF. The CDR3 region has the DNA TGTGCCAGCAGCCGCGACAGAAACAATCAGCCCCAGCATTTT.

This clone was counted a single time. The chain employs TRBV7-9 and TRBJ1-2; TRBD1 agrees at 7 bases. The V gene end was trimmed by 2 bases and the J gene end by 3 bases; junction bases not matched to a gene: 3. Per germline, CDR1 SEHNR and CDR2 FQNEAQ (reference sequence). The CDR3 is 14 amino acids. This CDR3 is CASSLSDRYYGYTF. CDR3 DNA sequence: TGTGCCAGCAGCTTATCGGACAGGTACTATGGCTACACCTTC.

The chain carries TRBV6-5 and TRBJ2-4, with 10 bases fitting TRBD1. Germline loops: CDR1 MNHEY, CDR2 SVGAGI. This CDR3 is built from 14 residues. The V segment lost 7 bases and the J segment 8 bases; nucleotides outside the gene matches: 8. CDR3 protein: CASKAQGTGDIQYF. The CDR3 DNA reads as TGTGCCAGCAAGGCCCAGGGGACAGGGGACATTCAGTACTTC.

The chain links TRBV14 to TRBJ2-5; tentatively, D is TRBD2 (6 bases). Germline V gene lookup returns CDR1 SGHDN and CDR2 FVKESK. The CDR3 covers 12 residues. V shed 4 bases and J shed 14 bases, with 17 bases lying between them. This CDR3 is CASSLLGTSTYF. In DNA form, the CDR3 reads TGTGCCAGCAGCCTCCTAGGGACTTCTACATACTTC.

This rearrangement joins TRBV18 to TRBJ2-1; a weak D match, TRBD2 (6 bases). The CDR3 contains 13 residues. The V end lost 2 bases, the J end lost 6 bases, and 8 bases lay between the germline ends. The V gene's germline CDR1 is KGHSH and CDR2 LQKENI. The CDR3 region is CASSPGGVNEQFF. DNA for the CDR3: TGTGCCAGCTCACCAGGCGGGGTCAATGAGCAGTTCTTC. Drawing the rest from reference TRBV18 and TRBJ2-1, the complete variable domain is NAGVMQNPRHLVRRRGQEARLRCSPMKGHSHVYWYRQLPEEGLKFMVYLQKENIIDESGMPKERFSAEFPKEGPSILRIQQVVRGDSAAYFCASSPGGVNEQFFGPGTRLTVL.

This chain uses TRBV5-1 with TRBJ2-2, with a tentative D call TRBD2 (5 bases). Germline V gene lookup returns CDR1 SGHRS and CDR2 YFSETQ. There are 15 residues in the CDR3. Deletions cut 4 bases from V and 4 bases from J, with 14 bases between. CDR3 residues: CASSPDGDRTGELFF. The CDR3, as DNA: TGCGCCAGCAGCCCGGACGGGGATCGCACCGGGGAGCTGTTTTTT.

The J gene is TRBJ1-1, the V gene TRBV19; D is ambiguous. There are 13 residues in the CDR3. V was cut by 3 bases and J by 5 bases, with 10 bases left in between. Germline CDR1 and CDR2: LNHDA and SQIVND (reference sequence). DNA for the CDR3: TGTGCCAGTAGTATCCAGGAAGGAACTGAAGCTTTCTTT. Protein: CASSIQEGTEAFF.

V usage is TRBV5-1 and J usage is TRBJ2-1; 8 bases line up with TRBD2. The V segment lost 5 bases and the J segment 7 bases; nucleotides outside the gene matches: 14. This CDR3 comprises 16 residues. CDR1 is SGHRS and CDR2 is YFSETQ in the germline V gene. The DNA for the CDR3 is TGCGCCAGCAGGGGAGGACTAGCCGGGCGCGGGAATGAGCAGTTCTTC. This translates into CASRGGLAGRGNEQFF.

V gene TRBV4-1 combines with J gene TRBJ2-2, with a tentative D call TRBD2 (6 bases). CDR1 and CDR2 from the germline V gene are MGHRA and YSYEKL. Deletions cut 1 base from V and 5 bases from J, with 14 bases between. The CDR3 is 16 amino acids. In DNA, the CDR3 is TGCGCCAGCAGCCAAGTTACGGGAGTTTGGACCGGGGAGCTGTTTTTT. Translating gives CASSQVTGVWTGELFF.

The V gene is TRBV5-4, the J gene TRBJ1-6; D gene ambiguous. The V gene lost 1 base and the J gene lost 5 bases, with 10 bases spanning the gap. The CDR3 consists of 15 residues. Germline V gene lookup returns CDR1 SGHNT and CDR2 YYREEE (reference sequence). CDR3 residues: CASSLSPRDNSPLHF. As DNA, the CDR3 is TGTGCCAGCAGCTTGTCGCCCCGGGATAATTCACCCCTCCACTTT.